This T cell receptor (beta chain) was recovered during a study of T cell responses to AZD1222 COVID-19 vaccine. Study-level points and caveats: Across spike, vaccine-associated CD4 TCRs were found, dominant at 160-218 and 743-854. Nearly half of the spike-specific TCRs reportedly recognize variant regions that carry no mutations.

Germline V lookup: CDR1 SNHLY, CDR2 FYNNEI. CDR3 length: 15 amino acids. The V and J ends lost 6 bases and 2 bases respectively, with 16 bases between them. On this clone itself: Its antigen is as yet unknown.

Clones were sequenced by immunoSEQ multiplex PCR, and TCRdb holds only the in-frame ones, with some missing. The sample lists approximately 140,000 clones; roughly 90% were seen once. The clonotype comes from an adult who received the AZD1222 COVID-19 vaccine. V and J are TRBV2 and TRBJ1-1; D may be TRBD1 (5 bases). The sample here was peripheral blood, taken 28 days after the second AZD1222 dose. The CDR3: CASRGPQAENTEAFF. The DNA of the CDR3 is TGTGCCAGCAGGGGGCCCCAGGCAGAAAACACTGAAGCTTTCTTT.